The clone carrying this T cell receptor (beta chain) has only one observation. Its cognate antigen is unknown. The sample carries other DNA sequences with the same CDR3. The data are from a study of cytotoxic CD8 clonotypes in ibrutinib-treated CLL. Study-wide context: There were, on average, about 260,000 productive templates and 80,000 to 100,000 productive rearrangements per sample. Findings of the study overall: Clonality went higher at ibrutinib response and then dropped back toward baseline at progression.

TCRdb's copy holds only in-frame clones and misses some; the assay was immunoSEQ multiplex PCR. The data hold more than 15,000 clones, with under 75% observed a single time. Looked up from germline, CDR1 is SEHNR and CDR2 is FQNEAQ (reference sequence). The CDR3 is 13 amino acids. The germline V and J ends were trimmed by 0 bases and 3 bases, with 6 bases remaining between them. The origin of this receptor is a human donor with chronic lymphocytic leukemia. Source: PBMCs, taken after 12 months of ibrutinib treatment. The rearrangement links TRBV7-9 to TRBJ2-7, with a weak D call TRBD2 (5 bases). The CDR3 reads CASSLAGNYEQYF. DNA of the CDR3: TGTGCCAGCAGCTTAGCCGGGAACTACGAGCAGTACTTC.